A selection of T cell receptor beta chains follows, all from one sample in a study of Tregs in tolerant kidney transplant recipients. Sequencing was performed with immunoSEQ multiplex PCR; in TCRdb, only in-frame clones are kept and a portion is missing. The sample records about 72,000 clones, roughly 90% being singletons. This specimen was CD8+ T cells from blood, taken before the transplant. The receptor source for this set is a human donor who received a combined kidney and bone marrow transplant. Both conserved end residues are part of each CDR3. The order of the fields is J gene, D gene, clone size, V gene, CDR3 protein, CDR3 DNA. A D gene is named only where the DNA matches it firmly. Rows may omit the clone size; those that give it use once, few, many or a size class.

>TRBJ2-5|.|.|TRBV7-3
CASSPGHIILQETQYF
TGTGCCAGCAGCCCAGGACACATTATTCTACAAGAGACCCAGTACTTC
>TRBJ2-3|TRBD2|.|TRBV9
CASSGGTSGGKYF
TGTGCCAGCAGCGGGGGGACTAGCGGGGGGAAGTATTTT
>TRBJ2-7|.|once|TRBV5-1
CASSPEVTTTYEQYF
TGCGCCAGCAGCCCCGAGGTGACTACGACCTACGAGCAGTACTTC
>TRBJ2-2|.|.|TRBV4-1
CASSQASQGGAGELFF
TGCGCCAGCAGCCAAGCTTCACAGGGAGGGGCCGGGGAGCTGTTTTTT
>TRBJ2-7|.|.|TRBV4-2
CASSQGGSGRSYEQYF
TGTGCCAGCAGCCAGGGAGGTTCGGGCAGGTCCTACGAGCAGTACTTC
>TRBJ1-5|.|.|TRBV30
CAWSERQSYSNQPQHF
TGTGCCTGGAGTGAAAGACAATCCTATAGCAATCAGCCCCAGCATTTT
>TRBJ2-5|.|.|TRBV21-1
CASSKDGRGLATQYF
TGTGCCAGCAGCAAAGACGGCAGGGGGCTTGCGACCCAGTACTTC
>TRBJ2-7|.|.|TRBV4-1
CASSQGATGISYEQYF
TGCGCCAGCAGCCAAGGGGCGACGGGAATCTCCTACGAGCAGTACTTC
>TRBJ1-3|.|once|TRBV9
CASSLRTGGPGTIYF
TGTGCCAGCAGTCTTCGAACCGGGGGACCGGGCACCATATATTTT
>TRBJ1-2|.|.|TRBV29-1
CSVPGGGYGYTF
TGCAGCGTCCCCGGGGGTGGCTATGGCTACACCTTC
>TRBJ1-2|TRBD1|.|TRBV9
CASSVGTGANYGYTF
TGTGCCAGCAGCGTCGGGACAGGGGCTAACTATGGCTACACCTTC
>TRBJ2-6|.|.|TRBV4-3
CASSQDQGIKSGANVLTF
TGCGCCAGCAGCCAAGATCAGGGGATAAAATCTGGGGCCAACGTCCTGACTTTC
>TRBJ1-2|.|.|TRBV14
CASSQDFYGYTF
TGTGCCAGCAGCCAAGACTTCTATGGCTACACCTTC
>TRBJ2-7|.|.|TRBV2
CASRLDRGGSYEQYF
TGTGCCAGCAGGTTAGACCGGGGAGGTAGCTACGAGCAGTACTTC
>TRBJ2-1|TRBD2|once|TRBV14
CASSQSRGETSYNEQFF
TGTGCCAGCAGCCAATCTCGGGGGGAAACCTCCTACAATGAGCAGTTCTTC
>TRBJ2-7|TRBD2|.|TRBV4-1
CASRLTSGGTYEQYF
TGCGCCAGCAGGCTTACTAGCGGGGGGACCTACGAGCAGTACTTC
>TRBJ2-5|TRBD1|.|TRBV27
CASSLSPGTGGRETQYF
TGTGCCAGCAGTTTATCCCCCGGGACAGGGGGCCGGGAGACCCAGTACTTC
>TRBJ1-3|.|.|TRBV25-1
CASSDQGTKAGNTIYF
TGTGCCAGCAGTGACCAGGGGACAAAGGCTGGAAACACCATATATTTT
>TRBJ1-1|.|.|TRBV10-1
CASRTENTEAFF
TGCGCCAGCAGGACAGAGAACACTGAAGCTTTCTTT
>TRBJ1-1|TRBD1|once|TRBV27
CASSEQGARGEAFF
TGTGCCAGCAGTGAACAGGGGGCGAGAGGTGAAGCTTTCTTT
>TRBJ2-5|TRBD1|.|TRBV5-6
CASSPYQGAHEQYF
TGTGCCAGCAGCCCATACCAGGGGGCGCATGAGCAGTACTTC
>TRBJ1-2|TRBD1|.|TRBV19
CASSARDSSGGYTF
TGTGCCAGTAGTGCCCGGGACAGCTCGGGTGGCTACACCTTC
>TRBJ2-7|TRBD2|once|TRBV19
CASSASGGSPSYEQYF
TGTGCCAGTAGTGCCTCTGGCGGGAGCCCCTCCTACGAGCAGTACTTC
>TRBJ2-2|TRBD2|.|TRBV4-1
CASSQPRAGSGTGELFF
TGCGCCAGCAGCCAACCGCGAGCGGGGAGTGGTACCGGGGAGCTGTTTTTT
>TRBJ2-1|.|.|TRBV27
CASSSTLAYNEQFF
TGTGCCAGCAGTTCAACCTTAGCCTACAATGAGCAGTTCTTC
>TRBJ2-2|TRBD1|.|TRBV7-9
CASSFGTGRTGELFF
TGTGCCAGCAGCTTTGGGACAGGACGGACCGGGGAGCTGTTTTTT
>TRBJ1-6|.|.|TRBV7-9
CASSLVGSGSPLHF
TGTGCCAGCAGCTTAGTCGGCTCAGGCTCACCCCTCCACTTT
>TRBJ2-7|TRBD1|.|TRBV6-5
CASSKGQAHYEQYF
TGTGCCAGCAGTAAGGGACAGGCCCACTACGAGCAGTACTTC
>TRBJ1-5|.|.|TRBV2
CASSLGHLSNQPQHF
TGTGCCAGCAGCTTGGGACACCTTAGCAATCAGCCCCAGCATTTT
>TRBJ2-1|.|.|TRBV14
CASSQALGNEQFF
TGTGCCAGCAGCCAAGCCCTAGGAAATGAGCAGTTCTTC
>TRBJ2-7|.|.|TRBV2
CASRERIYGVEQYF
TGTGCCAGCAGGGAGCGAATCTACGGGGTCGAGCAGTACTTC
>TRBJ1-3|TRBD1|.|TRBV7-9
CASSLGPWDSSDSGNTIYF
TGTGCCAGCAGCTTAGGCCCATGGGACAGCAGTGACTCTGGAAACACCATATATTTT
>TRBJ1-1|.|.|TRBV5-4
CAIGAMNTEAFF
TGTGCAATAGGGGCAATGAACACTGAAGCTTTCTTT
>TRBJ1-2|TRBD1|.|TRBV14
CASSPYRGPYGYTF
TGTGCCAGCAGCCCCTACAGGGGGCCATATGGCTACACCTTC
>TRBJ1-1|TRBD1|.|TRBV4-2
CASSQTQGANEAFF
TGTGCCAGCAGCCAAACTCAGGGGGCTAATGAAGCTTTCTTT
>TRBJ2-7|.|.|TRBV6-5
CASSPVTAGGYEQYF
TGTGCCAGCAGCCCGGTTACAGCCGGTGGATACGAGCAGTACTTC
>TRBJ2-2|.|.|TRBV27
CASSFGGNTGELFF
TGTGCCAGCAGTTTCGGGGGGAACACCGGGGAGCTGTTTTTT
>TRBJ2-2|.|.|TRBV4-3
CASSQNRVAGELFF
TGCGCCAGCAGCCAAAACAGGGTCGCCGGGGAGCTGTTTTTT
>TRBJ2-1|TRBD2|.|TRBV7-3
CASSFSASGTNEQFF
TGTGCCAGCAGCTTTTCGGCTAGCGGGACCAATGAGCAGTTCTTC
>TRBJ2-7|.|.|TRBV5-5
CASSLESGVTYEQYF
TGTGCCAGCAGCTTGGAGTCAGGGGTTACCTACGAGCAGTACTTC
>TRBJ2-3|TRBD2|once|TRBV13
CASSLGLAGNTDTQYF
TGTGCCAGCAGCCTCGGACTAGCGGGGAACACAGATACGCAGTATTTT
>TRBJ2-5|TRBD2|.|TRBV15
CATSSGLAGVRSGEQYF
TGTGCCACCAGCAGCGGACTAGCGGGGGTGAGATCGGGTGAGCAGTACTTC
>TRBJ2-7|.|.|TRBV7-2
CASSFGANGAYEQYF
TGTGCCAGCAGCTTTGGTGCTAACGGAGCCTACGAGCAGTACTTC
>TRBJ2-7|.|.|TRBV13
CASSLGSEQAYEQYF
TGTGCCAGCAGTCTTGGTAGCGAGCAGGCCTACGAGCAGTACTTC
>TRBJ2-1|.|.|TRBV9
CASSVAGREQFF
TGTGCCAGCAGCGTAGCTGGGCGTGAGCAGTTCTTC
>TRBJ1-3|.|.|TRBV2
CASSEGGNTIYF
TGTGCCAGCAGCGAGGGGGGGAACACCATATATTTT
>TRBJ2-7|.|.|TRBV5-1
CASRLVPYEQYF
TGCGCCAGCAGGTTAGTCCCCTACGAGCAGTACTTC
>TRBJ2-1|TRBD1|.|TRBV11-2
CASSFGQGMNEQFF
TGTGCCAGCAGCTTCGGACAGGGGATGAATGAGCAGTTCTTC
>TRBJ2-7|TRBD1|once|TRBV19
CASMIGQGVGEQYF
TGTGCCAGTATGATTGGTCAGGGGGTCGGCGAGCAGTACTTC
>TRBJ2-7|TRBD2|.|TRBV13
CASSLGAGEFLEQYF
TGTGCCAGCAGCTTAGGTGCGGGAGAATTCCTCGAGCAGTACTTC
>TRBJ2-1|.|.|TRBV2
CASRVDSLMGNEQFF
TGTGCCAGCAGAGTAGACAGCCTCATGGGCAATGAGCAGTTCTTC
>TRBJ1-2|TRBD1|.|TRBV13
CASSTRANIDRDGYTF
TGTGCCAGCAGCACCCGGGCCAATATTGACAGGGATGGCTACACCTTC
>TRBJ2-3|.|.|TRBV4-1
CASSQDGMGTGEADTQYF
TGCGCCAGCAGCCAAGATGGGATGGGCACAGGGGAGGCAGATACGCAGTATTTT
>TRBJ1-5|.|.|TRBV6-1
CASSSGGNQPQHF
TGTGCCAGCAGCTCAGGTGGCAATCAGCCCCAGCATTTT